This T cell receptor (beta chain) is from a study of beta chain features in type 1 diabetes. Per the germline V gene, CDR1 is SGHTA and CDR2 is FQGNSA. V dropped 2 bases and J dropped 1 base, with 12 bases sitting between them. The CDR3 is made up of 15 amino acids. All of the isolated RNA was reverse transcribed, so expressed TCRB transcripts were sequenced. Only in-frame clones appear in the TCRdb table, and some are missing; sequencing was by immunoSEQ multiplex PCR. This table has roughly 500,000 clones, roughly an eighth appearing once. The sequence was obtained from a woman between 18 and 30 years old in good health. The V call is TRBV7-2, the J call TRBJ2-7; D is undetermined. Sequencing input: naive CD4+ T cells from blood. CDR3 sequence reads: CASSLRTDGSYEQYV. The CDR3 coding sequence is TGTGCCAGCAGCTTAAGGACGGACGGTTCCTACGAGCAGTACGTC.